This TCR beta chain derives from a study of T cells after yellow fever vaccination. TCRdb recomputed calls from the 5' RACE reads with MiXCR, one row per CDR3 protein. Of about 510,000 distinct CDR3 sequences listed, around a fifth were seen once; the top ten hold approximately 16%. Deletions cut 5 bases from V and 0 bases from J, with 11 bases between. The length of the CDR3 is 15 residues. The V gene's germline CDR1 is MNHEY and CDR2 SMNVEV (reference sequence). The origin of this receptor is a man aged 18 to 35 who received the YFV17D yellow fever vaccine. The chain links TRBV27 to TRBJ1-5; D is undetermined. The specimen was PBMCs, collected roughly 20 days after the first yellow fever vaccination. In nucleotides, the CDR3 is TGTGCCAGCAGTAAGAGTAGAGATAGCAATCAGCCCCAGCATTTT. Translated: CASSKSRDSNQPQHF.